These 23 T cell receptor beta chains came from one sample sequenced in a study of shared clonotypes between healthy human individuals. The protocol was immunoSEQ multiplex PCR, while the TCRdb copy is restricted to in-frame clones and leaves out a portion. The repertoire holds 2 million to 2.5 million clones, with less than 95% as singletons. The source material was naive CD4+ T cells from PBMCs. Stated subset: CD45RA+ positively selected. The receptors here all came from a man between 18 and 29 years old in good health. Some clones in this sample may be carry-over from other donors' samples.

The chain uses TRBV6-5 and TRBJ2-5, with TRBD2 matching over 9 bases. The DNA end favors TRBJ2-7, so the J call may be wrong. The CDR3 spans 14 residues. The germline V gene encodes CDR1 MNHEY and CDR2 SVGAGI. The CDR3 DNA reads as TGTGCCAGCAGGCTGTTAGCGGGAGTAAACGAGCAGTACTTC. As protein: CASRLLAGVNEQYF.

As regards this clone: Different DNA sequences within this sample yield the same CDR3. The V gene is TRBV5-1, the J gene TRBJ2-7, with no clear D. Looked up from germline, CDR1 is SGHRS and CDR2 is YFSETQ. This CDR3 comprises 13 residues. V gave up 2 bases and J gave up 1 base, with 7 bases separating them. The CDR3 nucleotides are TGCGCCAGCAGCTTAACCCGATCCTACGAGCAGTACTTC. Its translation is CASSLTRSYEQYF.

V is TRBV7-8 and J is TRBJ1-2; 9 positions match TRBD1. The germline gives CDR1 SGHVS, CDR2 FQNEAQ. This CDR3 is built from 17 residues. V dropped 3 bases and J dropped 5; count of bases not matched to a gene: 13. Written as DNA, the CDR3 is TGTGCCAGCAGCTTCCCGGGACAGGGAACGATGACATATGGCTACACCTTC. Protein sequence: CASSFPGQGTMTYGYTF.

In nucleotides, the CDR3 is TGTGCCAGTAGTCCACAGTACTCTGGGGCCAACGTCCTGACTTTC. It yields the protein CASSPQYSGANVLTF. V gene TRBV19 combines with J gene TRBJ2-6, with D unclear. The V gene's germline CDR1 is LNHDA and CDR2 SQIVND (reference sequence). Deletions cut 5 bases from V and 0 bases from J, with 8 bases between. This CDR3 is 15 amino acids long. Full variable domain (remainder filled in from reference TRBV19 and TRBJ2-6): DGGITQSPKYLFRKEGQNVTLSCEQNLNHDAMYWYRQDPGQGLRLIYYSQIVNDFQKGDIAEGYSVSREKKESFPLTVTSAQKNPTAFYLCASSPQYSGANVLTFGAGSRLTVL.

The chain is built from TRBV15 and TRBJ1-2; D not resolved. Germline CDR1 and CDR2: LNHNV and YYDKDF (reference sequence). With 4 bases removed from V and 5 bases from J, the gap between germline ends came to 8 bases. This CDR3 has 12 amino acids. In DNA, the CDR3 is TGTGCCACCAGCACGGAAGGTTATGGCTACACCTTC. Its translation: CATSTEGYGYTF.

The CDR3 sequence is CASSLRGGTGGNTGELFF. CDR3 DNA: TGTGCCAGCAGCCTCCGCGGGGGAACAGGGGGCAACACCGGGGAGCTGTTTTTT. J is TRBJ2-2 and V is TRBV9; 9 bases match TRBD1. Germline assignment: CDR1 SGDLS and CDR2 YYNGEE. Trimming took 4 bases from V and 2 from J; bases not matched to a gene: 12. CDR3 length: 18 residues.

V is TRBV4-3 and J is TRBJ1-1; 10 bases agree with TRBD1. Trimming at V came to 4 bases and at J to 4 bases, leaving 6 bases not matched to a gene. CDR1 and CDR2 from the germline V gene are LGHNA and YSLEER. This CDR3 is built from 15 residues. CDR3 DNA sequence: TGCGCCAGCAGCCGGGACAGGGGTATTGGCACTGAAGCTTTCTTT. Amino acid sequence: CASSRDRGIGTEAFF.

The genes are TRBV6-4 and TRBJ2-3; weak D call: TRBD2 (5 bases). The length of the CDR3 is 16 residues. Germline V gene sequence: CDR1 MRHNA, CDR2 SNTAGT. Trimming left V 3 bases short and J 7 bases short, with 20 bases between. CDR3 loop: CASSERWRADGNTQYF. In DNA form, the CDR3 reads TGTGCCAGCAGTGAGAGGTGGCGGGCGGATGGAAATACGCAGTATTTT.

The J gene is TRBJ1-5, the V gene TRBV5-5; 7 nucleotides match TRBD1. J gave up 6 bases and V 0 bases, and 6 bases lay outside the gene matches. Germline V gives CDR1 SGHKS, CDR2 YYEKEE (reference sequence). The CDR3 loop spans 15 amino acids. The CDR3 DNA is TGTGCCAGCAGCTTGGTAGGGGGCGCGGGTCAGCCCCAGCATTTT. This sequence encodes CASSLVGGAGQPQHF.

The chain carries TRBV28 and TRBJ2-7; 7 bases are a match to TRBD1. With 3 bases clipped from V and 3 bases from J, the junction kept 5 bases outside the gene matches. The CDR3 covers 14 residues. CDR1 is MDHEN, CDR2 SYDVKM, per germline. The CDR3: CASSLAGGIYEQYF. The CDR3 DNA sequence: TGTGCCAGCAGTTTGGCAGGGGGAATCTACGAGCAGTACTTC.

The genes are TRBV7-2 and TRBJ2-7; D is uncertain. Germline V CDR1 and CDR2: SGHTA, FQGNSA. This CDR3 comprises 14 residues. V was pared by 1 base and J by 7 bases, with 14 bases between. The CDR3 reads CASSLEGRVWEQYF. The CDR3 DNA reads as TGTGCCAGCAGCTTAGAAGGACGGGTCTGGGAGCAGTACTTC.

The chain links TRBV20-1 to TRBJ2-3, with D uncertain. The V gene's germline CDR1 is DFQATT and CDR2 SNEGSKA (reference sequence). The CDR3 length is 11 residues. CDR3 nucleotides: TGCACTGTCGTTTTCGGCCCTGATCAGTATTTT. Translation: CTVVFGPDQYF.

The chain links TRBV6-4 to TRBJ2-2; 8 bases fit TRBD1. Trimming removed 4 bases from V and 7 bases from J; junction bases left unmatched: 5. The CDR3 has 14 amino acids. Looked up from germline, CDR1 is MRHNA and CDR2 is SNTAGT. CDR3 DNA: TGTGCCAGCAGTGCGGACAGGGCGGGCGGGGAGCTGTTTTTT. It is translated as CASSADRAGGELFF.

About this clone: Other nucleotide sequences in the sample specify the same CDR3. The V call is TRBV7-2, the J call TRBJ1-4; D is perhaps TRBD1 (6 bases). The ends were cut back, 2 bases at V and 8 bases at J, with 12 bases in the middle. This CDR3 region has 14 residues. Germline assignment: CDR1 SGHTA and CDR2 FQGNSA. The CDR3 DNA follows: TGTGCCAGCAGCTTAAGCGGAGGGGGAGAAAAACTGTTTTTT. Amino acids: CASSLSGGGEKLFF. The whole variable domain, remainder taken from reference TRBV7-2 and TRBJ1-4, is GAGVSQSPSNKVTEKGKDVELRCDPISGHTALYWYRQSLGQGLEFLIYFQGNSAPDKSGLPSDRFSAERTGGSVSTLTIQRTQQEDSAVYLCASSLSGGGEKLFFGSGTQLSVL.

The chain combines TRBV6-1 with TRBJ2-1, with TRBD2 matching over 9 bases. Germline assignment: CDR1 MNHNS and CDR2 SASEGT. The V and J ends lost 5 bases and 5 bases, in that order; junction bases with no gene match: 4. CDR3 size: 14 residues. In DNA form, the CDR3 reads TGTGCCAGCAGTTCCCTAGCGGGAAACAATGAGCAGTTCTTC. Protein: CASSSLAGNNEQFF.

The chain links TRBV9 to TRBJ1-2; maybe TRBD1 (5 bases). The length of the CDR3 is 15 residues. V dropped 4 bases and J dropped 0 bases, with 13 bases sitting between them. Germline CDR1 is SGDLS and CDR2 is YYNGEE. CDR3 in amino acids: CASSPEGVANYGYTF. DNA of the CDR3: TGTGCCAGCAGCCCCGAAGGGGTCGCTAACTATGGCTACACCTTC. The full variable domain, in which reference TRBV9 and TRBJ1-2 provide the parts outside the CDR3, is DSGVTQTPKHLITATGQRVTLRCSPRSGDLSVYWYQQSLDQGLQFLIQYYNGEERAKGNILERFSAQQFPDLHSELNLSSLELGDSALYFCASSPEGVANYGYTFGSGTRLTVV.

The rearrangement joins TRBV7-9 to TRBJ1-5; the D is unclear. This CDR3 region has 14 residues. The V gene's germline CDR1 is SEHNR and CDR2 FQNEAQ (reference sequence). The V gene lost 4 bases and the J gene lost 6 bases, with 13 bases spanning the gap. The CDR3 sequence: CASSSGGSGQPQHF. CDR3 nucleotide sequence: TGTGCCAGCAGCTCCGGAGGGTCTGGTCAGCCCCAGCATTTT.

This chain joins TRBV28 and TRBJ2-7; D is undetermined. The CDR3 covers 12 residues. Trimming removed 4 bases at V and 7 bases at J, with 11 bases between. CDR1 MDHEN and CDR2 SYDVKM come from the germline V gene. The CDR3 region has the DNA TGTGCCAGCAGTTCACGGGTTCCTGAGCAGTACTTC. This sequence encodes CASSSRVPEQYF.

This chain links TRBV5-1 with TRBJ2-7; D gene unclear. Germline loops: CDR1 SGHRS, CDR2 YFSETQ. This CDR3 is 13 amino acids long. Trimming pared 0 bases from V and 7 bases from J, leaving 11 bases between. The CDR3, as DNA: TGCGCCAGCAGCTTGGGAGCAGATGAGGAGCAGTACTTC. It codes for CASSLGADEEQYF.

The chain couples TRBV11-2 to TRBJ2-2; 11 positions agree with TRBD1. The germline V gene has CDR1 SGHAT and CDR2 FQNNGV. CDR3 size: 15 residues. V lost 5 bases and J lost 6; bases outside the gene matches: 5. Here the CDR3 reads CASSSGQGAAGELFF. For the CDR3, the DNA is TGTGCCAGCAGCAGCGGACAGGGGGCAGCCGGGGAGCTGTTTTTT.

This clone was seen just once. This chain uses TRBV11-2 with TRBJ2-5; D perhaps matches TRBD1 (6 bases). Germline loops: CDR1 SGHAT, CDR2 FQNNGV. The V gene lost 5 bases and the J gene lost 2 bases, with 9 bases spanning the gap. This CDR3 has 13 amino acids. The CDR3 region has the DNA TGTGCCAGCAGCACAGGGCCTCAAGAGACCCAGTACTTC. Its translation is CASSTGPQETQYF.

The chain joins TRBV7-2 to TRBJ2-7; D is undetermined. The CDR3 sequence is 14 residues long. Per the germline V gene, CDR1 is SGHTA and CDR2 is FQGNSA. Trimming cost V 4 bases and J 2 bases, with 12 bases left between them. In DNA, the CDR3 is TGTGCCAGCAGCTCCCTAGACGGTCCCTACGAGCAGTACTTC. Its protein is CASSSLDGPYEQYF.

Turning to this clone: This sample also contains other DNA sequences that code for the same CDR3. CDR3 in DNA: TGTGCCATATCTGGGACTAGCGGGACCTACGAGCAGTACTTC. Its translation is CAISGTSGTYEQYF. V and J are TRBV10-3 and TRBJ2-7, with 13 bases lining up with TRBD2. Germline trimming cut 9 bases from V and 2 bases from J; bases unmatched to any gene: 4. The CDR3 loop spans 14 amino acids. From germline, CDR1 is ENHRY and CDR2 SYGVKD.